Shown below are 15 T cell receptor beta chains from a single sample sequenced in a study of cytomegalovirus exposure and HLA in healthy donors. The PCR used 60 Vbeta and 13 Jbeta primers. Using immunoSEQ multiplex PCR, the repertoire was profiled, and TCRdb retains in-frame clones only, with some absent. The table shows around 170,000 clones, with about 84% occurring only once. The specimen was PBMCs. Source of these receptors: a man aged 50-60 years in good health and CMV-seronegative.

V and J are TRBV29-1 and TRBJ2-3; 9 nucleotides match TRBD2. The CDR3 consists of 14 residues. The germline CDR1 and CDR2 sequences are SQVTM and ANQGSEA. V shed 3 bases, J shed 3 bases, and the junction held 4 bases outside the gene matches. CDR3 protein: CSVDSSGGTDTQYF. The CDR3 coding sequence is TGCAGCGTTGATAGCAGCGGGGGGACAGATACGCAGTATTTT.

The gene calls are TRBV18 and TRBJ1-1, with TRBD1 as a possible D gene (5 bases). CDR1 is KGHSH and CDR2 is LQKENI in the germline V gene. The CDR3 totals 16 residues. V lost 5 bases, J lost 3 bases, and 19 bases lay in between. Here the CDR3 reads CASSGGGFFPDTEAFF. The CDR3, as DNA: TGTGCCAGCTCAGGGGGAGGGTTTTTTCCGGACACTGAAGCTTTCTTT. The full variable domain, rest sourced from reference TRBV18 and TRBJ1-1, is NAGVMQNPRHLVRRRGQEARLRCSPMKGHSHVYWYRQLPEEGLKFMVYLQKENIIDESGMPKERFSAEFPKEGPSILRIQQVVRGDSAAYFCASSGGGFFPDTEAFFGQGTRLTVV.

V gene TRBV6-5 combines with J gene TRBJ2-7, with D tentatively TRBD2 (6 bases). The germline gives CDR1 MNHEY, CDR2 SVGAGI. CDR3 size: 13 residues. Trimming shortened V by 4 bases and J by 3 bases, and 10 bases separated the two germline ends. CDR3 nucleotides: TGTGCCAGCAGTTTCCCGGAGGGCTACGAGCAGTACTTC. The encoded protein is CASSFPEGYEQYF.

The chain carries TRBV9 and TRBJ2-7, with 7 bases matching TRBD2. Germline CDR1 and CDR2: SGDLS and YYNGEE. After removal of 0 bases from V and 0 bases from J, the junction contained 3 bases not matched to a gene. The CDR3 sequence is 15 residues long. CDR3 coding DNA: TGTGCCAGCAGCGTAGGGGAGGGTCCCTCCTACGAGCAGTACTTC. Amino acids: CASSVGEGPSYEQYF.

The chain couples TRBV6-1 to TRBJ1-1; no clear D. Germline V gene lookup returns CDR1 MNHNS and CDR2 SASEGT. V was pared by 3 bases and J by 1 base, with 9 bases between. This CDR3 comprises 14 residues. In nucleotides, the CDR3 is TGTGCCAGCAGTGATAAGACACGGAACACTGAAGCTTTCTTT. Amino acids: CASSDKTRNTEAFF.

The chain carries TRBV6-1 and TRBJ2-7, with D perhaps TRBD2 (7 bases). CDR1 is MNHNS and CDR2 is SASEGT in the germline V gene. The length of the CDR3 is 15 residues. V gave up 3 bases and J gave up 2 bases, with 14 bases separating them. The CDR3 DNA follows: TGTGCCAGCAGTGAGGTAGGGGGGGGCCCCTACGAGCAGTACTTC. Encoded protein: CASSEVGGGPYEQYF.

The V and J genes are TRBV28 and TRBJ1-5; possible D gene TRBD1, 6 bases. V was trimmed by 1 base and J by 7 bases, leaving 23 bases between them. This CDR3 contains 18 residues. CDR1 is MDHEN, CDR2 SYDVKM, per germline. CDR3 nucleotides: TGTGCCAGCAGTTTATACAGGGTTCGCTGGAATCGGCAACAGCCCCAGCATTTT. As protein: CASSLYRVRWNRQQPQHF.

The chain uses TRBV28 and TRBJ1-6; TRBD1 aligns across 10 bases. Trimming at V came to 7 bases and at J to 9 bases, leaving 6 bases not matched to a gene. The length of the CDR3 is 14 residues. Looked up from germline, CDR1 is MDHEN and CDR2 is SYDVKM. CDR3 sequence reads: CASISDRGSSPLHF. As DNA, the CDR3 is TGTGCCAGCATTTCGGACAGGGGGAGTTCACCCCTCCACTTT.

The DNA of the CDR3 is TGTGCCATCAGTGACGAGCTTGCAGATACGCAGTATTTT. Translated: CAISDELADTQYF. V and J are TRBV10-3 and TRBJ2-3, with unresolved D. This CDR3 contains 13 residues. Germline V lookup: CDR1 ENHRY, CDR2 SYGVKD. Trimming shortened V by 3 bases and J by 4 bases, and 8 bases separated the two germline ends.

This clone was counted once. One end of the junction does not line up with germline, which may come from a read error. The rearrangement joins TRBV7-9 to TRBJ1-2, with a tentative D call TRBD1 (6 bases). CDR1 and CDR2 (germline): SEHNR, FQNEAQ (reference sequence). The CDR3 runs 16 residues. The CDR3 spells CSSRMPDSENFYGYTF. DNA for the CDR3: TGTTCCAGCAGAATGCCGGACAGTGAGAACTTCTATGGCTACACCTTC.

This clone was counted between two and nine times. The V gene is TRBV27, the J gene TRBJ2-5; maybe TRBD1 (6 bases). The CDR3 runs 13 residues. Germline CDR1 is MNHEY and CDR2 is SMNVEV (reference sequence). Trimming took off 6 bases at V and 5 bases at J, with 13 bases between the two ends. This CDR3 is CASRVTGSETQYF. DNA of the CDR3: TGTGCCAGCAGAGTTACAGGGTCGGAGACCCAGTACTTC.

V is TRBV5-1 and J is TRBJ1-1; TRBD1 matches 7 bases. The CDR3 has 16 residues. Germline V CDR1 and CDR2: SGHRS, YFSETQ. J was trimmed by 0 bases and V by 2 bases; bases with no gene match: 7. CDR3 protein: CASSFYGDSMNTEAFF. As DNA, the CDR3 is TGCGCCAGCAGCTTCTATGGGGACAGCATGAACACTGAAGCTTTCTTT.

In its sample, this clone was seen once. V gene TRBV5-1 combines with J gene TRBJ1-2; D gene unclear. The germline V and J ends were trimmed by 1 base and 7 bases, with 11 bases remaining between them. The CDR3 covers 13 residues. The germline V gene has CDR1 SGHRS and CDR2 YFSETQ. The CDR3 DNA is TGCGCCAGCAGCTTGCCCGAGGTCCGTGGCTACACCTTC. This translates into CASSLPEVRGYTF.

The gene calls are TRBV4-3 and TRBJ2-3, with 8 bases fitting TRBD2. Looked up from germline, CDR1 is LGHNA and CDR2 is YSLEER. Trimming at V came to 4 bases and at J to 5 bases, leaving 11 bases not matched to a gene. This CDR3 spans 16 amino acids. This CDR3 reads CASSRLPRGGRDTQYF. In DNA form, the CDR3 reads TGCGCCAGCAGCCGTCTTCCTCGGGGGGGTCGAGATACGCAGTATTTT.

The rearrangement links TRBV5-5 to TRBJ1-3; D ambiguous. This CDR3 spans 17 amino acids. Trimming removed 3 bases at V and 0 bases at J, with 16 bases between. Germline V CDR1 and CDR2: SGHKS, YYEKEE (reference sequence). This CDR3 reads CASSSRPGTLSGNTIYF. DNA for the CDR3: TGTGCCAGCAGCTCCCGTCCGGGTACTCTCTCTGGAAACACCATATATTTT.